Listed here are 8 T cell receptor beta chains from one sample, sequenced in a study of blood T cell repertoires in COVID-19. Assay used: immunoSEQ multiplex PCR; TCRdb lists only in-frame clones, some missing. This table holds around 470,000 clones, about nine tenths found once. The sample consisted of PBMCs or T cells enriched from blood (not recorded which). These receptor sequences come from a man aged 18 to 29 who had recovered from COVID-19.

This sequence joins TRBV28 and TRBJ2-7; 9 bases are shared with TRBD1. Germline values: CDR1 MDHEN, CDR2 SYDVKM. This CDR3 has 16 residues. V dropped 6 bases and J dropped 4; count of bases not matched to a gene: 13. CDR3 loop: CASSPLGQGNRYEQYF. Here the CDR3 DNA reads TGTGCCAGCAGCCCTCTTGGACAGGGGAATAGGTACGAGCAGTACTTC.

This CDR3 reads CASSESWRNEKLFF. In nucleotides, the CDR3 is TGTGCCAGCAGTGAGTCATGGAGAAATGAAAAACTGTTTTTT. The V gene is TRBV25-1, the J gene TRBJ1-4; D unclear. The CDR3 loop spans 14 amino acids. V lost 3 bases and J lost 5, with 10 bases in between. CDR1 and CDR2 from the germline V gene are MGHDK and SYGVNS.

This clone has a handful of counts. The chain joins TRBV15 to TRBJ2-5; TRBD2 is a possible D gene (6 bases). The ends were cut back, 1 base at V and 4 bases at J, with 10 bases in the middle. Germline V gene data show CDR1 as LNHNV and CDR2 as YYDKDF (reference sequence). This CDR3 is built from 14 residues. CDR3: CATSRGRDVETQYF. CDR3 in DNA: TGTGCCACCAGCAGAGGGAGGGATGTAGAGACCCAGTACTTC.

This clone was detected only a few times. This rearrangement joins TRBV5-4 to TRBJ1-2, with D perhaps matching TRBD1 (5 bases). CDR3 length equals 14 residues. Germline-derived CDR1 and CDR2 are SGHNT and YYREEE (reference sequence). V lost 4 bases and J lost 3, with 13 bases in between. The CDR3 sequence: CASSEVRGDYGYTF. The CDR3 bases are TGTGCCAGCAGCGAGGTCCGGGGGGACTATGGCTACACCTTC.

Only a few counts were recorded for this clone. The chain joins TRBV5-1 to TRBJ2-1, with unresolved D. Trimming cost V 3 bases and J 7 bases, with 14 bases left between them. CDR1 and CDR2 (germline): SGHRS, YFSETQ. The CDR3 loop spans 14 amino acids. DNA for the CDR3: TGCGCCAGCAGCTCGATGGGCAACGGAAATGAGCAGTTCTTC. Its translation is CASSSMGNGNEQFF.

The CDR3 DNA reads as TGTGCCAGCAGTTTATCGATCCAGGGTGGGACTGAAGCTTTCTTT. Its protein is CASSLSIQGGTEAFF. This chain connects TRBV27 to TRBJ1-1; D perhaps matches TRBD1 (5 bases). Germline CDR1 is MNHEY and CDR2 is SMNVEV (reference sequence). The CDR3 has 15 residues. V gave up 0 bases and J gave up 5 bases, with 13 bases separating them.

This chain joins TRBV5-4 and TRBJ2-7, with TRBD1 identical over 7 bases. The CDR3 has 16 residues. V lost 4 bases to trimming and J lost 0 bases; unmatched junction nucleotides: 10. CDR1 and CDR2 (germline): SGHNT, YYREEE (reference sequence). The CDR3 reads CASSPDPGQHSYEQYF. The DNA for the CDR3 is TGTGCCAGCAGCCCGGATCCGGGACAGCACTCCTACGAGCAGTACTTC.

This chain connects TRBV5-1 to TRBJ2-1; D gene unclear. The V end was cut by 6 bases, the J end by 8 bases, with 6 bases between. The CDR3 contains 10 residues. Germline CDR1 is SGHRS and CDR2 is YFSETQ. The CDR3 coding sequence is TGCGCCAGCAACGAGGATGAGCAGTTCTTC. Translation gives CASNEDEQFF.